Below, one TCR beta chain is given with its context. Sequencing was performed with immunoSEQ multiplex PCR; in TCRdb, only in-frame clones are kept and a portion is missing. The sample records 430,000 or so clones, approximately 88% being singletons. The sample is drawn from a study of blood T cell repertoires in COVID-19. Germline loops: CDR1 DFQATT, CDR2 SNEGSKA (reference sequence). CDR3 length: 11 amino acids. Before being deemed recovered, Cohort 3 donors had two negative PCRs, clearance, or symptom resolution. The source is a middle-aged woman who had recovered from COVID-19. Sequencing used PBMCs or T cells enriched from blood (not recorded which). The genes are TRBV20-1 and TRBJ1-2; D not resolved. Here the CDR3 reads CSATVSGGYTF. For the CDR3, the DNA is TGCAGCGCGACCGTATCGGGGGGCTACACCTTC.